Shown below are 24 T cell receptor beta chains from a single sample sequenced in a study of cytomegalovirus exposure and HLA in healthy donors. PCR used 60 Vbeta primers and 13 Jbeta primers. TCRdb's copy holds only in-frame clones and misses some; the assay was immunoSEQ multiplex PCR. This repertoire shows some 98,000 clones, 81% found once; its top ten account for less than 1.5%. What was sequenced was PBMCs. The receptor set was obtained from a man aged 40-50 years in good health and CMV-seronegative.

This chain connects TRBV9 to TRBJ1-1; the D gene is possibly TRBD1 (5 bases). V was pared by 0 bases and J by 6 bases, with 18 bases between. The CDR3 has 16 residues. Looked up from germline, CDR1 is SGDLS and CDR2 is YYNGEE. CDR3 amino acids: CASSVDFRAGLAEAFF. In nucleotides, the CDR3 is TGTGCCAGCAGCGTAGATTTCCGGGCGGGACTTGCTGAAGCTTTCTTT.

CDR3 protein: CASRDRVTSEQYF. As DNA, the CDR3 is TGTGCCAGTAGGGACAGGGTGACGAGTGAGCAGTACTTC. The chain links TRBV27 to TRBJ2-5; TRBD1 matches at 9 bases. Germline V gene sequence: CDR1 MNHEY, CDR2 SMNVEV (reference sequence). Trimming at V came to 9 bases and at J to 11 bases, leaving 13 bases not matched to a gene. The length of the CDR3 is 13 residues.

This clone came up a few times. The CDR3 region is CASSQDSGQGGEKLFF. In DNA, the CDR3 is TGCGCCAGCAGCCAAGATAGCGGACAGGGGGGAGAAAAACTGTTTTTT. The chain is built from TRBV4-1 and TRBJ1-4; 10 bases line up with TRBD1. CDR1 is MGHRA, CDR2 YSYEKL, per germline. The V gene end was trimmed by 0 bases and the J gene end by 8 bases; junction bases not matched to a gene: 6. The CDR3 runs to 16 residues.

The V and J genes are TRBV28 and TRBJ1-3; D possibly corresponds to TRBD1 (5 bases). This CDR3 region has 15 residues. The germline V gene has CDR1 MDHEN and CDR2 SYDVKM. Trimming shortened V by 5 bases and J by 1 base, and 12 bases separated the two germline ends. In DNA, the CDR3 is TGTGCCAGCAGTCAAGTCCAGGGTTCTGGAAACACCATATATTTT. Its translation is CASSQVQGSGNTIYF.

The chain uses TRBV7-3 and TRBJ2-7, with 8 bases that match TRBD1. V dropped 0 bases and J dropped 5; count of bases not matched to a gene: 6. The CDR3 is 15 amino acids. Germline loops: CDR1 SGHTA, CDR2 FQGTGA. CDR3 region: CASSLTRDRSNEQYF. DNA of the CDR3: TGTGCCAGCAGCTTAACCCGGGACAGGTCTAACGAGCAGTACTTC.

The chain recombines TRBV19 with TRBJ1-4; D is unresolved. Germline CDR1 reads LNHDA; CDR2 reads SQIVND (reference sequence). Trimming pared 5 bases from V and 0 bases from J, leaving 19 bases between. The CDR3 loop spans 18 amino acids. This CDR3 is CASSLRTPWRSTNEKLFF. The CDR3 nucleotides read TGTGCCAGTAGTCTTAGGACCCCGTGGAGGTCAACTAATGAAAAACTGTTTTTT.

J is TRBJ1-1 and V is TRBV7-9; perhaps TRBD1 as D (6 bases). The germline gives CDR1 SEHNR, CDR2 FQNEAQ (reference sequence). This CDR3 has 13 residues. V shed 8 bases and J shed 7 bases, with 17 bases lying between them. CDR3 region: CASPTNRDIEAFF. The CDR3 coding sequence is TGTGCCAGCCCGACCAACCGGGACATTGAAGCTTTCTTT. The complete variable domain, with remaining parts taken from reference TRBV7-9 and TRBJ1-1, reads DTGVSQNPRHKITKRGQNVTFRCDPISEHNRLYWYRQTLGQGPEFLTYFQNEAQLEKSRLLSDRFSAERPKGSFSTLEIQRTEQGDSAMYLCASPTNRDIEAFFGQGTRLTVV.

The chain combines TRBV5-1 with TRBJ1-1; 10 bases are shared with TRBD1. Germline CDR1 is SGHRS and CDR2 is YFSETQ. V lost 0 bases to trimming and J lost 5 bases; unmatched junction nucleotides: 4. The CDR3 length is 15 residues. In DNA form, the CDR3 reads TGCGCCAGCAGCTTGGGACAGGGGGCGAGGACTGAAGCTTTCTTT. Amino acids: CASSLGQGARTEAFF.

A remark on this clone: Other DNA sequences in this sample translate to the same CDR3. The V and J genes are TRBV2 and TRBJ2-1, with 13 bases matching TRBD2. This CDR3 region has 16 residues. In germline, CDR1 is SNHLY, CDR2 FYNNEI. Trimming took 5 bases from V and 7 from J; bases not matched to a gene: 8. In DNA, the CDR3 is TGTGCCAGCAGTCAAGATAGACTAGCGGGAGGTAATGAGCAGTTCTTC. Protein sequence: CASSQDRLAGGNEQFF.

This chain uses TRBV5-1 with TRBJ2-2; 7 bases match TRBD1. The CDR3 has 16 amino acids. Per the germline V gene, CDR1 is SGHRS and CDR2 is YFSETQ. J was trimmed by 0 bases and V by 4 bases; bases with no gene match: 6. As DNA, the CDR3 is TGCGCCAGCAGCGAACAGGGGTTCGCGAACACCGGGGAGCTGTTTTTT. Encoded protein: CASSEQGFANTGELFF.

Concerning this clone itself: Other nucleotide sequences in the sample specify the same CDR3. The chain joins TRBV18 to TRBJ1-5; 7 bases align to TRBD1. Germline V gene sequence: CDR1 KGHSH, CDR2 LQKENI. This CDR3 is 13 amino acids long. The junction had 1 base not matched to a gene; V was cut back by 3 bases and J by 5 bases. CDR3 region: CASSPGTDQPQHF. Written as DNA, the CDR3 is TGTGCCAGCTCACCCGGGACAGATCAGCCCCAGCATTTT.

This clone is a singleton in its sample. The chain carries TRBV19 and TRBJ1-1, with 7 bases lining up with TRBD1. Losses at the gene ends were 4 bases for V and 1 base for J; bases not matched to a gene: 6. CDR3 size: 15 residues. Germline values: CDR1 LNHDA, CDR2 SQIVND (reference sequence). The DNA of the CDR3 is TGTGCCAGTAGTACCCAGGGGGTCCCGAACACTGAAGCTTTCTTT. Encoded protein: CASSTQGVPNTEAFF.

The chain joins TRBV6-5 to TRBJ1-6; no definite D call. CDR1 is MNHEY and CDR2 is SVGAGI in the germline V gene. The CDR3 loop spans 12 amino acids. The V and J ends lost 6 bases and 9 bases respectively, with 9 bases between them. In DNA, the CDR3 is TGTGCCAGCAGCTGGCCGGGTTCACCCCTCCACTTT. The encoded protein is CASSWPGSPLHF.

This chain links TRBV6-5 with TRBJ2-7; maybe TRBD1 (6 bases). Germline CDR1 is MNHEY and CDR2 is SVGAGI. The CDR3 contains 15 residues. Trimming pared 6 bases from V and 2 bases from J, leaving 17 bases between. The CDR3 sequence: CASRTSKGTTYEQYF. The CDR3 nucleotides read TGTGCCAGCAGGACGTCAAAAGGGACAACCTACGAGCAGTACTTC.

The chain links TRBV10-3 to TRBJ2-7; 9 bases are shared with TRBD1. Germline CDR1 is ENHRY and CDR2 is SYGVKD. The CDR3 loop spans 13 amino acids. Unmatched junction bases numbered 10, after V lost 4 bases and J lost 12 bases. DNA of the CDR3: TGTGCCATCAGTGCTACAGGGGGCATTTTTGCGTACTTC. Translated: CAISATGGIFAYF.

The V gene is TRBV5-1, the J gene TRBJ1-2; tentatively, D is TRBD1 (5 bases). Trimming removed 0 bases from V and 7 bases from J, with 19 bases in between. Germline V CDR1 and CDR2: SGHRS, YFSETQ. This CDR3 contains 16 residues. CDR3 in amino acids: CASSLEANRPVSGYTF. As DNA, the CDR3 is TGCGCCAGCAGCTTGGAAGCAAACAGGCCCGTTTCTGGCTACACCTTC.

This rearrangement joins TRBV10-3 to TRBJ1-3, with D possibly matching TRBD1 (6 bases). Germline CDR1 and CDR2: ENHRY and SYGVKD. V was shortened by 10 bases and J by 8 bases, with 18 bases between the two germline ends. CDR3 length equals 13 residues. The CDR3 region is CASGGPGIDTIYF. CDR3 sequence (DNA): TGTGCCAGCGGGGGGCCAGGGATAGACACCATATATTTT.

The chain couples TRBV5-1 to TRBJ2-1; D possibly corresponds to TRBD2 (7 bases). Germline V gene sequence: CDR1 SGHRS, CDR2 YFSETQ. With 4 bases removed from V and 1 base from J, the gap between germline ends came to 15 bases. This CDR3 is built from 16 residues. The CDR3 nucleotides read TGCGCCAGCAGCCCAAGGGGGGGTGGGTCCTACAATGAGCAGTTCTTC. Protein: CASSPRGGGSYNEQFF.

The V gene is TRBV7-2, the J gene TRBJ1-2; D is perhaps TRBD1 (5 bases). The CDR3 is 15 amino acids. The germline CDR1 and CDR2 sequences are SGHTA and FQGNSA. Deletions cut 1 base from V and 7 bases from J, with 16 bases between. CDR3 loop: CASSLEVRRTSGYTF. The CDR3, as DNA: TGTGCCAGCAGCTTAGAGGTTAGGCGGACAAGTGGCTACACCTTC.

The chain carries TRBV6-1 and TRBJ1-5, with 10 bases that match TRBD1. CDR1 and CDR2 (germline): MNHNS, SASEGT. The J segment lost 0 bases and the V segment lost 4 bases, leaving 12 bases of the junction unmatched. The CDR3 has 19 amino acids. As DNA, the CDR3 is TGTGCCAGCAGTGCGTTTAAGACAGGGGGCCGAGATAGCAATCAGCCCCAGCATTTT. Its protein is CASSAFKTGGRDSNQPQHF.

V gene TRBV6-1 combines with J gene TRBJ2-1; D may be TRBD1 (6 bases). The CDR3 is 15 amino acids. V was trimmed by 2 bases and J by 10 bases, leaving 18 bases between them. The germline CDR1 and CDR2 sequences are MNHNS and SASEGT. This chain's CDR3 is CASSEKVGTITEQFF. As DNA, the CDR3 is TGTGCCAGCAGTGAAAAGGTTGGGACAATAACCGAGCAGTTCTTC.

This clone appeared a few times. This chain connects TRBV14 to TRBJ1-2; the D gene is possibly TRBD1 (5 bases). Looked up from germline, CDR1 is SGHDN and CDR2 is FVKESK. V lost 5 bases, J lost 5 bases, and 15 bases lay in between. There are 14 residues in the CDR3. CDR3 coding DNA: TGTGCCAGCAGCGCCGTGGGGGGGAAATATGGCTACACCTTC. This sequence encodes CASSAVGGKYGYTF.

The chain links TRBV2 to TRBJ1-5, with TRBD1 identical over 7 bases. Trimming cost V 7 bases and J 4 bases; bases outside gene matches: 4. Germline CDR1 and CDR2: SNHLY and FYNNEI. This CDR3 is 13 amino acids long. The CDR3 nucleotides read TGTGCCAGCAAAGGGACAGATAATCAGCCCCAGCATTTT. Its translation: CASKGTDNQPQHF. Combining the CDR3 with reference TRBV2 and TRBJ1-5 gives the whole variable domain EPEVTQTPSHQVTQMGQEVILRCVPISNHLYFYWYRQILGQKVEFLVSFYNNEISEKSEIFDDQFSVERPDGSNFTLKIRSTKLEDSAMYFCASKGTDNQPQHFGDGTRLSIL.

Comment on this clone: It is unclear where the CDR3 begins or ends on the DNA, so no DNA is shown, and the CDR3 is as TCRdb lists it. This rearrangement joins TRBV19 to TRBJ1-1. Looked up from germline, CDR1 is LNHDA and CDR2 is SQIVND (reference sequence). Inclusive of both ends, the CDR3 amounts to 15 amino acids. The CDR3 protein is CASTSGGAVRTEAFF.